This paragraph reports one T cell receptor (beta chain). Its specificity is not known. Germline V gene lookup returns CDR1 MNHEY and CDR2 SMNVEV (reference sequence). The CDR3 length is 14 residues. The ends were cut back, 2 bases at V and 2 bases at J, with 10 bases in the middle. The entry originates in a study of T cell responses to AZD1222 COVID-19 vaccine. Study-wide background: Second-dose recipients at about 4 or about 12 weeks were treated as one pooled group. Whole-study findings and limits: Most donors were white British and more were female, and clonal diversity was possibly underestimated. The span of vaccine-associated CD4 TCRs extended across spike, with dominance at 160-218 and 743-854.

Data came from immunoSEQ multiplex PCR; TCRdb stores just in-frame clones and leaves some out. The sample shows approximately 80,000 clones, 80% to 90% of them seen only once. This clonotype was obtained from an adult in good health. This rearrangement joins TRBV27 to TRBJ2-7; D perhaps matches TRBD1 (6 bases). The source material was peripheral blood, sampled on day 0 of AZD1222 vaccination. CDR3 bases: TGTGCCAGCAGTTTAGGTCCAGGGGCCTACGAGCAGTACTTC. Protein sequence: CASSLGPGAYEQYF.